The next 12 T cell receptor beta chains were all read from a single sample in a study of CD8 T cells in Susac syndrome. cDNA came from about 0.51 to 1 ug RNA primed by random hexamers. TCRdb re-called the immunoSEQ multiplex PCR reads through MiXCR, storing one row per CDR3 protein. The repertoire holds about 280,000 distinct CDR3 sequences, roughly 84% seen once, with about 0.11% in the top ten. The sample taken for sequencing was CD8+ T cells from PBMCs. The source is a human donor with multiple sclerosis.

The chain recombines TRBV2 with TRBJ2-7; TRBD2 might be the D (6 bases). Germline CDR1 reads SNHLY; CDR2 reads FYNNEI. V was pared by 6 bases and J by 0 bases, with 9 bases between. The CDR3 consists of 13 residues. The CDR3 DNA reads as TGTGCCAGCAGCCAGCGGGCCTCCTACGAGCAGTACTTC. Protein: CASSQRASYEQYF.

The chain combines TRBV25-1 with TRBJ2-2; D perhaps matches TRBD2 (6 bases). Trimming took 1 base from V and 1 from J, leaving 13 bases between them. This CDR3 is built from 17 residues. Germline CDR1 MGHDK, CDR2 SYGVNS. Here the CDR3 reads CASSEFRGTRNTGELFF. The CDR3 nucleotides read TGTGCCAGCAGTGAATTCCGGGGGACGAGGAACACCGGGGAGCTGTTTTTT.

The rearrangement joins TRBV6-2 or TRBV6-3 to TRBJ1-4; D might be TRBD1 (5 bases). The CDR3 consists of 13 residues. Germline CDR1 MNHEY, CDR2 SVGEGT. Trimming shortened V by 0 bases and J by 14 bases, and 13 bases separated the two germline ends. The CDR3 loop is CASSYSNGAALFF. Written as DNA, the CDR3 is TGTGCCAGCAGTTACTCGAACGGGGCCGCGCTGTTTTTT.

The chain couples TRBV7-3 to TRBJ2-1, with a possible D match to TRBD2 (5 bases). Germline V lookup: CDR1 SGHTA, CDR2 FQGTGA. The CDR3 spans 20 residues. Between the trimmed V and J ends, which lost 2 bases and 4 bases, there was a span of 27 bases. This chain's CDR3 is CASSLLSGEFFPGVYNEQFF. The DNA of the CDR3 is TGTGCCAGCAGCTTACTTAGTGGGGAGTTTTTTCCGGGTGTATACAATGAGCAGTTCTTC.

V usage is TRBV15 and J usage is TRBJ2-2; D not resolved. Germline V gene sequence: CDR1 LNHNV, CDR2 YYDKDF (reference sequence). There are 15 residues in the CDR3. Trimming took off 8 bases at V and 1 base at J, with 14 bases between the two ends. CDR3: CATSFPYRNTGELFF. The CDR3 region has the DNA TGTGCCACCTCATTCCCTTACAGGAACACCGGGGAGCTGTTTTTT. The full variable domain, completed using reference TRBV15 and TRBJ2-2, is DAMVIQNPRYQVTQFGKPVTLSCSQTLNHNVMYWYQQKSSQAPKLLFHYYDKDFNNEADTPDNFQSRRPNTSFCFLDIRSPGLGDTAMYLCATSFPYRNTGELFFGEGSRLTVL.

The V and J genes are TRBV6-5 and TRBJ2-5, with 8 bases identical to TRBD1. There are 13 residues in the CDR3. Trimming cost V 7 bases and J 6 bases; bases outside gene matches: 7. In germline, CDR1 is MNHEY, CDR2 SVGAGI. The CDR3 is CASTQGQGKTQYF. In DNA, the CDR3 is TGTGCCAGCACTCAAGGACAGGGAAAGACCCAGTACTTC.

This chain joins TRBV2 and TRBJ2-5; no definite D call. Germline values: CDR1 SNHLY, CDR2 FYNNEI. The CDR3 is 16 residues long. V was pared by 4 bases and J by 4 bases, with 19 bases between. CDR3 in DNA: TGTGCCAGCAGTGTGGTGGCCGGATGGGAAGGAGAGACCCAGTACTTC. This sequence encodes CASSVVAGWEGETQYF. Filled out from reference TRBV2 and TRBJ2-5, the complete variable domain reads EPEVTQTPSHQVTQMGQEVILRCVPISNHLYFYWYRQILGQKVEFLVSFYNNEISEKSEIFDDQFSVERPDGSNFTLKIRSTKLEDSAMYFCASSVVAGWEGETQYFGPGTRLLVL.

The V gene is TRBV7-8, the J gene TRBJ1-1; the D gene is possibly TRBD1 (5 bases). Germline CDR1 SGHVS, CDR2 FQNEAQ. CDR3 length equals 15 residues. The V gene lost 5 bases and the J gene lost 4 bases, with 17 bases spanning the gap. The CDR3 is CASSPFAGPSTEAFF. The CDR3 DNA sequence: TGTGCCAGCAGCCCCTTTGCAGGGCCGAGCACTGAAGCTTTCTTT.

CDR3 protein: CSARDRDRVKSYEQYF. CDR3 nucleotides: TGCAGTGCGCGGGACCGGGACCGGGTGAAGTCATACGAGCAGTACTTC. The rearrangement links TRBV20-1 to TRBJ2-7; D possibly corresponds to TRBD2 (6 bases). Trimming left V 6 bases short and J 4 bases short, with 25 bases between. There are 16 residues in the CDR3. From germline, CDR1 is DFQATT and CDR2 SNEGSKA (reference sequence).

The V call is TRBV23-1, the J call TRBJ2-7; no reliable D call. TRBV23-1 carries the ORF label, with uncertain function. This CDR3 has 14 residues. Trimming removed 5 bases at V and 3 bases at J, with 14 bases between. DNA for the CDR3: TGCGCCAGCAGTTCCTCGTGGCCGAGCTACGAGCAGTACTTC. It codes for CASSSSWPSYEQYF.

The CDR3 sequence is CASSLAIAGGPPGELFF. CDR3 nucleotide sequence: TGTGCCAGCAGCTTGGCAATAGCGGGAGGGCCCCCCGGGGAGCTGTTTTTT. This chain connects TRBV7-2 to TRBJ2-2; 11 nucleotides align to TRBD2. Germline V gene data show CDR1 as SGHTA and CDR2 as FQGNSA. The CDR3 spans 17 residues. The V and J ends lost 3 bases and 6 bases, in that order; junction bases with no gene match: 9.

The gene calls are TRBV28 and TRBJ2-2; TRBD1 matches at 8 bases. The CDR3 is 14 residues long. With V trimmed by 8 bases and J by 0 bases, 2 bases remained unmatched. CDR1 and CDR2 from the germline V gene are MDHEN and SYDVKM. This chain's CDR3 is CASQGAANTGELFF. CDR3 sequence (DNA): TGTGCCAGCCAGGGGGCAGCGAACACCGGGGAGCTGTTTTTT. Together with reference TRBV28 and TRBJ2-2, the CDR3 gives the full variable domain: DVKVTQSSRYLVKRTGEKVFLECVQDMDHENMFWYRQDPGLGLRLIYFSYDVKMKEKGDIPEGYSVSREKKERFSLILESASTNQTSMYLCASQGAANTGELFFGEGSRLTVL.